This entry describes one TCR beta chain. The source of the sample is a study of blood T cell repertoires in COVID-19. Method: immunoSEQ multiplex PCR; TCRdb's copy keeps in-frame clones and lacks some. The sample records 300,000 to 400,000 clones, roughly 85% being singletons. Recruits, aged about 18 to 95 years, lived in about two dozen US areas. Researchers sorted participants into cohorts using their self-reported clinical history. All exposed participants met a person with COVID-19 within 2 weeks before entering the study. This clonotype originated in a woman aged 30 to 39 who had been exposed to COVID-19. The sequenced material came from PBMCs or T cells enriched from blood (not recorded which).

CDR3: CASSLNRADTQYF. The CDR3 DNA reads as TGTGCCAGCAGCCTAAACAGGGCGGATACGCAGTATTTT. The rearrangement links TRBV11-3 to TRBJ2-3, with D tentatively TRBD1 (6 bases). Trimming cost V 5 bases and J 6 bases, with 12 bases left between them. Germline CDR1 reads SGHNT; CDR2 reads YENEEA. This CDR3 spans 13 amino acids. Full variable domain (rest looked up from reference TRBV11-3 and TRBJ2-3): EAGVVQSPRYKIIEKKQPVAFWCNPISGHNTLYWYLQNLGQGPELLIRYENEEAVDDSQLPKDRFSAERLKGVDSTLKIQPAELGDSAVYLCASSLNRADTQYFGPGTRLTVL.